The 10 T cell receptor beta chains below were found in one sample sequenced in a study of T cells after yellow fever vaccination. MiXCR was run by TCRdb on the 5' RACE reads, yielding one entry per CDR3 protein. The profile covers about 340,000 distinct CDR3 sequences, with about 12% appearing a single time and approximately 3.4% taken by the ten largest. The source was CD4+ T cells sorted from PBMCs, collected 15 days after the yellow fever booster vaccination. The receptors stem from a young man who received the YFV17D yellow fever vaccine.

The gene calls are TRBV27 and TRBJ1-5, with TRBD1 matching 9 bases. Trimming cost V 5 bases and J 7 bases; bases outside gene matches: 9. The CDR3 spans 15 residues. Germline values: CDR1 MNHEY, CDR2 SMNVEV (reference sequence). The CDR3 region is CASSKMGQGNQPQHF. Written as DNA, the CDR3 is TGTGCCAGCAGTAAGATGGGACAGGGTAACCAGCCCCAGCATTTT.

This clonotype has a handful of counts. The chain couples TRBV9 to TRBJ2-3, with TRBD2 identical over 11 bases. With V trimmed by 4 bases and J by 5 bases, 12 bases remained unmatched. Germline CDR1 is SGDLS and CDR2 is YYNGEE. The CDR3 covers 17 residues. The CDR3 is CASSTLGGGLAVDTQYF. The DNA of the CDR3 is TGTGCCAGCAGCACTTTGGGGGGGGGACTAGCGGTAGATACGCAGTATTTT.

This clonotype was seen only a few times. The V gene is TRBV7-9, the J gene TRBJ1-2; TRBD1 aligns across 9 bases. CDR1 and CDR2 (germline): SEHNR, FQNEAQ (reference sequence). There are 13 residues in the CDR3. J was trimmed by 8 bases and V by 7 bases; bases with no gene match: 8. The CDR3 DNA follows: TGTGCCAGCACCCCGGGACAGGGAACGGGCTACACCTTC. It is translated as CASTPGQGTGYTF.

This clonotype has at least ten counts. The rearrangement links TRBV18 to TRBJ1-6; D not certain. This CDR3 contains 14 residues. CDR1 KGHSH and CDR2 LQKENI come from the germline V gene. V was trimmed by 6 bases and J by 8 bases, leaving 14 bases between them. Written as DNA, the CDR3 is TGTGCCAGCTCCGAAGGCGGAGTCGATTCACCCCTCCACTTT. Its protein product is CASSEGGVDSPLHF.

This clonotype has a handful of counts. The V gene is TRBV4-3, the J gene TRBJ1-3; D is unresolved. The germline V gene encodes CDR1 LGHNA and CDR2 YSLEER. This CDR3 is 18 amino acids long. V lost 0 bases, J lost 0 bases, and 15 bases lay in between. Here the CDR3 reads CASSQDPATSRSGNTIYF. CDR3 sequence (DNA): TGCGCCAGCAGCCAAGACCCGGCCACATCCCGCTCTGGAAACACCATATATTTT.

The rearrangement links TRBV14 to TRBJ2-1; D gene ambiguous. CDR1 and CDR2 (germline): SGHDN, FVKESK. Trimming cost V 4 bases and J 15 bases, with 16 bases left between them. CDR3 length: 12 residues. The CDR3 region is CASSRPSSHLFF. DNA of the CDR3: TGTGCCAGCAGCCGACCGAGTAGTCACCTGTTCTTC. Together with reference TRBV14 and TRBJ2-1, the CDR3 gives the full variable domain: EAGVTQFPSHSVIEKGQTVTLRCDPISGHDNLYWYRRVMGKEIKFLLHFVKESKQDESGMPNNRFLAERTGGTYSTLKVQPAELEDSGVYFCASSRPSSHLFFGPGTRLTVL.

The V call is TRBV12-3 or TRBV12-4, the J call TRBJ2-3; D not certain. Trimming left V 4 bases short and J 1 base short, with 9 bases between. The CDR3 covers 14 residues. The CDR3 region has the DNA TGTGCCAGCAGTTATCGTATCGGCACAGATACGCAGTATTTT. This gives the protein CASSYRIGTDTQYF.

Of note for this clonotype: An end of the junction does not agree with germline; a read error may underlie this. The CDR3 spells CASSLVGSIEF. CDR3 bases: TGTGCCAGCAGCTTGGTGGGCTCCATCGAGTTC. V usage is TRBV5-6 and J usage is TRBJ2-5, with unresolved D. The CDR3 is 11 residues long. CDR1 and CDR2 from the germline V gene are SGHDT and YYEEEE.

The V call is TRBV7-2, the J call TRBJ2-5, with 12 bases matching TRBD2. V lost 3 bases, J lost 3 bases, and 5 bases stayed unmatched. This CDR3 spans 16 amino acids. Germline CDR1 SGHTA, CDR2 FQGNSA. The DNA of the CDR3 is TGTGCCAGCAGCTTTAGTGCTAGCGGGGGGGAAGAGACCCAGTACTTC. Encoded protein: CASSFSASGGEETQYF.

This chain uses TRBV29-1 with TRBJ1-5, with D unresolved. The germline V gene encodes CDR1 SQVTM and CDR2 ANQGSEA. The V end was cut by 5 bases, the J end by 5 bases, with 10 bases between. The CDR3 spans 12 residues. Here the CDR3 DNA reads TGCAGCGTTCGCTCCGCCGATCAGCCCCAGCATTTT. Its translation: CSVRSADQPQHF.